This TCR beta chain was recorded in a study of cytomegalovirus exposure and HLA in healthy donors. CDR1 SQVTM and CDR2 ANQGSEA come from the germline V gene. V lost 7 bases and J 8 bases, leaving 14 bases between the germline ends. The CDR3 is 11 amino acids. PCR used 60 Vbeta primers and 13 Jbeta primers. Generated by immunoSEQ multiplex PCR, the TCRdb table keeps only in-frame clones and is missing some. This sample has roughly 150,000 clones, with almost 80% found just once. This TCR derives from a male donor in good health and CMV-seronegative. The sample comprised PBMCs. The rearrangement uses TRBV29-1 and TRBJ1-1; maybe TRBD1 (6 bases). The CDR3 region has the DNA TGCAGCGCAGAAGCCGGGACAGAAGCTTTCTTT. This codes for CSAEAGTEAFF.